The sample holds a few counts of the clone carrying this TCR beta chain. Each CDR3 protein gets one entry after TCRdb re-called the 5' RACE reads with MiXCR. The table includes 550,000 to 600,000 distinct CDR3 sequences, about 18% detected once. This entry comes from a study of T-cell memory formation after mild COVID-19. The TCR was taken from an adult woman who had mild COVID-19 (a few samples of this study predate the infection). Cell type and time point are not known. The sample taken for sequencing was PBMCs or a T cell subset sorted from them (not recorded which).

CDR3 protein: CSVEETGEETGELFF. In DNA form, the CDR3 reads TGCAGCGTTGAGGAGACAGGGGAGGAGACCGGGGAGCTGTTTTTT. V and J are TRBV29-1 and TRBJ2-2; TRBD1 matches 8 bases. The V segment lost 3 bases and the J segment 5 bases; nucleotides outside the gene matches: 8. The CDR3 has 15 amino acids. Per the germline V gene, CDR1 is SQVTM and CDR2 is ANQGSEA.